The 4 T cell receptor beta chains below come from one sample, sequenced in a study of cytomegalovirus exposure and HLA in healthy donors. Primers included in the PCR were 60 Vbeta and 13 Jbeta primers. The repertoire was sequenced with immunoSEQ multiplex PCR; TCRdb's copy has only in-frame clones and lacks some. The sample holds 70,000 to 80,000 clones. Sequencing was performed on PBMCs. Receptors originate from a man aged 35 to 55 in good health and CMV-seronegative.

This chain links TRBV13 with TRBJ2-1, with 16 bases aligning to TRBD2. This CDR3 has 18 amino acids. From germline, CDR1 is PRHDT and CDR2 FYEKMQ (reference sequence). With V trimmed by 5 bases and J by 0 bases, 4 bases remained unmatched. CDR3 region: CASSQGLAGGSSYNEQFF. CDR3 bases: TGTGCCAGCAGCCAGGGACTAGCGGGGGGGAGCTCCTACAATGAGCAGTTCTTC.

The chain carries TRBV30 and TRBJ1-3, with D unresolved. This CDR3 comprises 14 residues. Germline V CDR1 and CDR2: GTSNPN, SVGIG (reference sequence). V was pared by 4 bases and J by 2 bases, with 12 bases between. The CDR3 coding sequence is TGTGCCTGGACCACAAGGAGGACTGGAAACACCATATATTTT. This gives the protein CAWTTRRTGNTIYF.

J is TRBJ1-5 and V is TRBV18, with unresolved D. The CDR3 contains 13 residues. Trimming cost V 3 bases and J 7 bases, with 10 bases left between them. Per the germline V gene, CDR1 is KGHSH and CDR2 is LQKENI. The CDR3 region has the DNA TGTGCCAGCTCACCTTTTCCAGGCCAGCCCCAGCATTTT. As protein: CASSPFPGQPQHF.

The V and J genes are TRBV5-1 and TRBJ2-5; 7 bases are shared with TRBD2. The ends lost 1 base at V and 1 base at J; junction bases unmatched: 7. CDR3 length: 16 residues. Germline assignment: CDR1 SGHRS and CDR2 YFSETQ. The CDR3 DNA is TGCGCCAGCAGCTTGCCTGGCGGGGGAACCCAAGAGACCCAGTACTTC. Translation: CASSLPGGGTQETQYF.